This TCR beta chain was recovered during a study of regulatory and conventional T cells in RAG deficiency (dated by TCRdb to between 2016 and 2019). Regarding the research as a whole: High-throughput TCR beta sequencing was used to compare the repertoire diversity and composition of Treg, conventional CD4+ and CD8+ T cells between RAG-deficient patients and healthy controls. Beyond this particular receptor, the publication reports: For some subjects, some T-cell subset analyses were not performed. Unique TCR beta sequences from Treg cells were about 90-fold fewer in Omenn syndrome and CID/AS patients than controls, versus roughly 10-fold for other subsets. Compared with control T-cell subpopulations, the RAG-deficient patients had markedly lower Shannon entropy and higher Simpson indices. The CD25-high CD127-low cells sorted from Omenn syndrome patients may be peripherally activated cells rather than true Treg cells. All patient T-cell subsets had shorter CDR3 lengths; Omenn syndrome patients showed >80% Treg-Tconv repertoire overlap at nucleotide and amino acid level.

Before genomic DNA extraction, conventional CD4+ T cells were isolated from blood as CD25-low CD127-high cells. For repertoire analyses, the comparison group consisted of eight healthy control donors. The library was generated by the immunoSEQ multiplex PCR assay. Genomic DNA from the sorted T-cell subsets was used to amplify and sequence rearranged TCR beta chain products. The paper's data handling went like this. Repertoire diversity of productive TCR beta rearrangements was quantified using Shannon entropy and Simpson indices. Clonal expansion was assessed using the summed frequency of the 100 most abundant productive TCR beta clonotypes among total reads. The TRB repertoires were scored with a self-reactivity index that is based on amino acid usage at CDR3beta positions 6 and 7. Repertoire analyses used two-way ANOVA; flow cytometric analyses used Student t or Mann-Whitney tests. TCRdb provides this immuneACCESS table in a form limited to in-frame rearrangements. Some clones are lacking; in checked studies, under half of them reflect an unresolved V gene, and why the rest are absent is not known. That table furnishes V, J and clone size, whereas the DNA furnished D and trimming. In this sample the table shows almost 35,000 clones, about 75% of which occur a single time. The ten largest make up 3% to 4% of the sample.

Comment on this clone: What antigen it recognizes has not been identified. The input lacks base qualities; no much larger clone sits a single base away.

The CDR3 runs 15 amino acids, cysteine and phenylalanine included. The read is trimmed to its CDR3 DNA, 45 bases read in frame from base 1. CDR1 SGHVS and CDR2 FQNEAQ were looked up in the germline V gene. Trimming leaves V shorter by 4 bases and J shorter by 4 bases, with the junction holding 6 bases beyond the gene matches. This sample was shared with a second study, whose subject was regulatory T cells. That second report states: For the multiplex PCR, 52 forward TRBV primers and 13 reverse TRBJ primers were used, and amplification bias was corrected with both assay-based and computational methods. In patients, repertoires had restricted unique TRB V-J pairs and skewed V and J gene usage, with regulatory T cells showing the most marked changes. T-cell receptor beta repertoires of sorted regulatory, conventional CD4+ and CD8+ T cells were compared between CD3G-deficient patients and healthy controls. Ficoll density separation was used to isolate peripheral blood mononuclear cells. Rearranged TRB loci were amplified from genomic DNA by multiplex PCR within the immunoSEQ assay. TRB amplicons were sequenced on an Illumina HiSeq platform. Raw sequences were error-filtered and aligned to reference gene sequences by custom algorithms and were subsequently analyzed with the immunoSEQ online tools. Frequencies of productive and nonproductive TRB rearrangements were assessed among unique sequences as well as among total sequences. Prism software was used to run t tests, Mann-Whitney tests or two-way ANOVA for comparisons between groups.

Recombination linked TRBV7-8 to TRBJ2-2; 7 central nucleotides agree with TRBD2. The clonotype originates from a human donor in good health. The source material was CD4+ effector T cells sorted from blood. DNA sequence: TGTGCCAGCAGCTCGAGCAGCGGGGTCACCGGGGAGCTGTTTTTT. Translated, it gives CASSSSSGVTGELFF.